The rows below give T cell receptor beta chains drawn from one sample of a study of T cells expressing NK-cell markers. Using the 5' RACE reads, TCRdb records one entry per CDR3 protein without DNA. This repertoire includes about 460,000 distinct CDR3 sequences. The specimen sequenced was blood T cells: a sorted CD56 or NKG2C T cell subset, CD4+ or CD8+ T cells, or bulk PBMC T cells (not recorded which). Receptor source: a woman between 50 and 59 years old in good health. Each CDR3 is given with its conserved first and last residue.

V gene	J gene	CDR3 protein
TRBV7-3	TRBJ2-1	CASSFEYRGYNEQFF
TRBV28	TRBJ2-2	CASSATSNTGELFF
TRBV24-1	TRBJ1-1	CATSGQGIAEAFF
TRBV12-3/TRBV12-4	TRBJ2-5	CASRGGLMYQETQYF
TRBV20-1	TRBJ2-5	CSAVWTGEETQYF
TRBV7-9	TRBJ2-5	CASIRTSGRFRETQYF
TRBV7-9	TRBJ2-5	CASSPSGGFGETQYF
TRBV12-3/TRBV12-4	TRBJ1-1	CASSLLTPVAEAFF
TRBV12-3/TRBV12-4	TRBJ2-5	CASSLSGKTARGETQYF
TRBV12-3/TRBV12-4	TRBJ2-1	CATHRGGQYNEQFF
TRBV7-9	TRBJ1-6	CASDPGQGPTPLHF
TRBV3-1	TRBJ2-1	CASSQELVYNEQFF
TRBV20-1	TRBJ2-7	CSAARPTSGTEKYEQYF
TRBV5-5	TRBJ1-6	CASSFWDGSKRSLHF
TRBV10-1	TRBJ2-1	CASRKRTSGRRYNEQFF
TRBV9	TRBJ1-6	CASSSQGGNSPLHF
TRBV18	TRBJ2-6	CASSPKTGVSGANVLTF
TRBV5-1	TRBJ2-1	CASSLFGGRRSYNEQFF
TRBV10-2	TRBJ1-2	CASSESRGRLGGYGYTF
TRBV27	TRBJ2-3	CASSFYGSLSPTDTQYF
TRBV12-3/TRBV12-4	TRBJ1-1	CASSPRTGELTEAFF
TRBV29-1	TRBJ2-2	CSTIGSHGELFF
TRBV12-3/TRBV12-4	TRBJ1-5	CASKTGPQPQHF
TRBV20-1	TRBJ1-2	CSAREGFDYGYTF
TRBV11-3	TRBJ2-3	CASSSSHSTDTQYF
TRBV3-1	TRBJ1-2	CASSPGQGVFGYTF
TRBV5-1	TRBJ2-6	CASSLVLGARANVLTF
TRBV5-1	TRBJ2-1	CASSASSGFYNEQFF
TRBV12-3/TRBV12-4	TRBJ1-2	CASSTANRDGYTF
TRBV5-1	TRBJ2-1	CASSDTSGSFREQFF
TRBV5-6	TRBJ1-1	CASSHRSLLNTEAFF
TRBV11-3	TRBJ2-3	CASSSISGRKYTQYF
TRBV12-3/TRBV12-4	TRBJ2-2	CASSQTGVHGELFF
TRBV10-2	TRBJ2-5	CASRGLAQETQYF
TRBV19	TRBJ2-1	CATAGLAGGEQFF
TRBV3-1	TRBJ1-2	CASSATSSVGYTF
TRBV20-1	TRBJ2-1	CSARALGRPWVEQFF
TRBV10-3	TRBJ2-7	CATRQGAYEQYF
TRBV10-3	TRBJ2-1	CAISGGSNSYNEQFF
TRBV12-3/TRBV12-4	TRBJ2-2	CASSLDRLAGGNTGELFF
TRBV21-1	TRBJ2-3	CASSKIESGRAVDTQYF
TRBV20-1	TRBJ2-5	CSARDSLVAQYF
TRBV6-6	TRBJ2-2	CASSRTVNTGELFF
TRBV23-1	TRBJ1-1	CASSQSLNTTGLNTEAFF
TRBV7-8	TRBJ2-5	CASSLGRGTSAPWRETQYF
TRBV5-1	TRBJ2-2	CASSLDGMGLELFF
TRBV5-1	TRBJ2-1	CASSLGVSGNNEQFF
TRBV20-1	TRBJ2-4	CSARDPLAGVAKNIQYF
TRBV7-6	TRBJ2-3	CASSLEMPDTQYF
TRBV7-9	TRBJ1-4	CASSLGQVGDGLFF
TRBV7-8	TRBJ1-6	CASSYKGQLNSPLHF
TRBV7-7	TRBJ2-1	CASSLDSGSSNEQFF
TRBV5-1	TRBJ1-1	CASSLSVYTEAFF
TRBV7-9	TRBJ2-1	CASSLARDFYNEQFF
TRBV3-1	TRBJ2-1	CASSQDRGLAEYNEQFF
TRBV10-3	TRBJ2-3	CATAEGYSTTDTQYF
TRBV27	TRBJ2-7	CASTKGLAGVGLAYEQYF